This T cell receptor (beta chain) stems from a study of long-term antiretroviral therapy in people with HIV. Regarding the study as a whole: Dominance of pre-ART expanded clones persisted, fluctuating and often declining after ART. HIV repertoires had narrower CDR3 length ranges than controls.

The CDR3 is 15 residues long. After removal of 3 bases from V and 2 bases from J, the junction contained 6 bases not matched to a gene. The germline V gene encodes CDR1 SEHNR and CDR2 FQNEAQ (reference sequence). Version v3.0 of the immunoSEQ assay was performed at survey level. Measured with immunoSEQ multiplex PCR; TCRdb has only the in-frame clones, and not every one. The sample includes about 12,000 clones, over 75% of them seen just once. Regarding this clone: Its antigen is currently unknown.

The chain carries TRBV7-9 and TRBJ2-5; 7 bases fit TRBD2. Sample: unsorted PBMCs, taken 1.3 years after starting antiretroviral therapy. The sequence derives from a woman aged 18-30 years with HIV. The chain's CDR3 is CASSFGWGGQETQYF. The CDR3 nucleotides are TGTGCCAGCAGCTTCGGTTGGGGAGGGCAAGAGACCCAGTACTTC.